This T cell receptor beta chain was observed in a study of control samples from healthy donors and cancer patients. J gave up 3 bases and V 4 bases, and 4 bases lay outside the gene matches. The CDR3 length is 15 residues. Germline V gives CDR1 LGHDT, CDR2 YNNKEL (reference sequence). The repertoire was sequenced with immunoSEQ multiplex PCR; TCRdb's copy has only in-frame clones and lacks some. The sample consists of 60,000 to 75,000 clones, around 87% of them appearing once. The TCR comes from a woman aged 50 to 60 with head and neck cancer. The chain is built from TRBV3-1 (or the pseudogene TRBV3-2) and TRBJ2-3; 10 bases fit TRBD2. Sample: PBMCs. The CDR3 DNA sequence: TGTGCCAGCAGCCTATCACTAGCGGGGACAGATACGCAGTATTTT. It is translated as CASSLSLAGTDTQYF.